The TCR beta chain under discussion was sequenced for a study of blood T cell repertoires in COVID-19. Study details: Some COVID-19 samples were acute and others convalescent; all came from the United States, Italy and Spain.

The V and J ends lost 7 bases and 2 bases respectively, with 14 bases between them. Per the germline V gene, CDR1 is SGHRS and CDR2 is YFSETQ. This CDR3 region has 14 residues. Original methodology: Amplification with reference gene primers provided the estimates of nucleated cell counts. Assay: immunoSEQ multiplex PCR; the TCRdb copy retains only in-frame clones and omits some. V and J calls and clone size are those listed in that table; D and trimming were worked out from the DNA. The sample yields about 130,000 clones, around 80% seen once. This TCR was sampled from an older man with acute or convalescent COVID-19. Sequencing used peripheral blood. V gene TRBV5-1 combines with J gene TRBJ2-3; possibly TRBD2 for D (6 bases). The DNA of the CDR3 is TGCGCCAGCGGCCGAGGAGGGACCACAGATACGCAGTATTTT. This translates into CASGRGGTTDTQYF.